The 32 T cell receptor beta chains given below trace back to one sample, sequenced in a study of PD-L1 blockade in urothelial cancer. As for time point: peripheral blood 6 weeks after treatment start. Clones were sequenced by immunoSEQ multiplex PCR, and TCRdb holds only the in-frame ones, with some missing. This sample carries under 150,000 clones, 75% to 90% of them seen once, and the ten largest clones take approximately 1.7%. Material: PBMCs, obtained around atezolizumab (anti-PD-L1) treatment. These receptors were collected from a man between 60 and 75 years old with urothelial cancer.

This clone turned up a few times. The rearrangement uses TRBV27 and TRBJ1-2, with D maybe TRBD1 (6 bases). Trimming cost V 4 bases and J 7 bases, with 16 bases left between them. This CDR3 comprises 14 residues. Per germline, CDR1 MNHEY and CDR2 SMNVEV (reference sequence). CDR3 protein: CASSYSRGIGGYTF. DNA of the CDR3: TGTGCCAGCAGTTATAGTAGGGGGATCGGTGGCTACACCTTC.

The chain employs TRBV19 and TRBJ1-5, with 9 positions matching TRBD1. From germline, CDR1 is LNHDA and CDR2 SQIVND (reference sequence). The CDR3 is made up of 14 amino acids. The V gene end was trimmed by 10 bases and the J gene end by 4 bases; junction bases not matched to a gene: 8. CDR3 sequence: CATQTGGGNQPQHF. For the CDR3, the DNA is TGTGCCACCCAGACAGGGGGGGGAAATCAGCCCCAGCATTTT.

The CDR3 DNA reads as TGTGCCAGCAGTGGATGGAGGGAGGGATACGAGCAGTACTTC. Translated: CASSGWREGYEQYF. This chain uses TRBV6-1 with TRBJ2-7; 7 bases match TRBD2. V lost 4 bases to trimming and J lost 4 bases; unmatched junction nucleotides: 7. CDR1 MNHNS and CDR2 SASEGT come from the germline V gene. This CDR3 is built from 14 residues.

The rearrangement uses TRBV7-9 and TRBJ1-1; a possible D gene is TRBD1 (6 bases). V was trimmed by 5 bases and J by 3 bases, leaving 13 bases between them. CDR3 length: 14 residues. The germline V gene has CDR1 SEHNR and CDR2 FQNEAQ (reference sequence). DNA for the CDR3: TGTGCCAGCAGCCCCCCGGGGGGCCACACTGAAGCTTTCTTT. Protein: CASSPPGGHTEAFF.

The rearrangement links TRBV10-3 to TRBJ1-2; the D gene is possibly TRBD1 (5 bases). This CDR3 has 15 amino acids. The germline CDR1 and CDR2 sequences are ENHRY and SYGVKD. V lost 4 bases to trimming and J lost 3 bases, with 15 bases between them. The CDR3 DNA sequence: TGTGCCATCAGTGTTTCCCAGGGTCTTCACTATGGCTACACCTTC. The encoded protein is CAISVSQGLHYGYTF.

The chain is built from TRBV7-2 and TRBJ1-1; no reliable D call. Germline V gives CDR1 SGHTA, CDR2 FQGNSA. The ends were cut back, 5 bases at V and 11 bases at J, with 18 bases in the middle. The length of the CDR3 is 13 residues. The CDR3 region is CASSVTVEGGAFF. The CDR3, as DNA: TGTGCCAGCAGCGTAACAGTGGAGGGAGGCGCTTTCTTT.

The V call is TRBV5-1, the J call TRBJ2-2; 9 bases match TRBD2. This CDR3 comprises 17 residues. In germline, CDR1 is SGHRS, CDR2 YFSETQ. J gave up 5 bases and V 4 bases, and 12 bases lay outside the gene matches. CDR3 coding DNA: TGCGCCAGCAGCCGTATAGCGGGAGTCGGGGGAACCGGGGAGCTGTTTTTT. Translating it yields CASSRIAGVGGTGELFF.

The chain employs TRBV27 and TRBJ2-5; TRBD2 matches 11 bases. The V gene's germline CDR1 is MNHEY and CDR2 SMNVEV (reference sequence). The CDR3 sequence is 13 residues long. V was clipped by 5 bases and J by 13 bases; unmatched bases: 9. The CDR3 reads CASSIHRTSGSYF. CDR3 nucleotides: TGTGCCAGCAGTATTCACCGGACTAGCGGGTCGTACTTC.

This chain uses TRBV28 with TRBJ2-3, with 7 bases identical to TRBD2. Germline CDR1 reads MDHEN; CDR2 reads SYDVKM. This CDR3 region has 17 residues. Germline trimming cut 5 bases from V and 2 bases from J; bases unmatched to any gene: 13. DNA for the CDR3: TGTGCCAGCAGTAACCCGGGACTAACCTATACCACAGATACGCAGTATTTT. Translating gives CASSNPGLTYTTDTQYF.

The V and J genes are TRBV5-1 and TRBJ2-3; TRBD2 matches at 7 bases. J was trimmed by 2 bases and V by 5 bases; bases with no gene match: 5. The CDR3 runs to 14 residues. CDR1 is SGHRS, CDR2 YFSETQ, per germline. CDR3 in amino acids: CASRTSAYTDTQYF. The CDR3 region has the DNA TGCGCCAGCAGAACTAGCGCCTACACAGATACGCAGTATTTT.

This chain joins TRBV6-1 and TRBJ2-3; 8 bases map to TRBD2. CDR1 and CDR2 (germline): MNHNS, SASEGT. This CDR3 is 14 amino acids long. V was clipped by 11 bases and J by 6 bases; unmatched bases: 13. This CDR3 is CAFGRGGLVDTQYF. The DNA of the CDR3 is TGTGCCTTTGGACGGGGGGGTTTGGTCGATACGCAGTATTTT.

The chain joins TRBV10-3 to TRBJ2-1, with 14 bases matching TRBD2. Germline CDR1 ENHRY, CDR2 SYGVKD. Trimming removed 0 bases from V and 9 bases from J; junction bases left unmatched: 4. The CDR3 covers 16 residues. The DNA for the CDR3 is TGTGCCATCAGTGAGTCACTGACTAGCGGGGGGGGTGAGCAGTTCTTC. Encoded protein: CAISESLTSGGGEQFF.

This chain links TRBV6-1 with TRBJ2-5, with 8 bases identical to TRBD1. The CDR3 extends over 16 amino acids. V was clipped by 2 bases and J by 5 bases; unmatched bases: 10. Per the germline V gene, CDR1 is MNHNS and CDR2 is SASEGT. The CDR3 here is CASSEIRQGAWETQYF. The CDR3 DNA follows: TGTGCCAGCAGTGAAATTCGCCAGGGGGCGTGGGAGACCCAGTACTTC.

J is TRBJ2-7 and V is TRBV4-2; D perhaps matches TRBD2 (6 bases). Germline V gives CDR1 LGHNA, CDR2 YNFKEQ. The ends were cut back, 0 bases at V and 3 bases at J, with 12 bases in the middle. The CDR3 is 15 residues long. This CDR3 reads CASSQERDSDYEQYF. The CDR3 DNA reads as TGTGCCAGCAGCCAAGAGCGGGACTCTGACTACGAGCAGTACTTC.

In the case of this clone: An end of the junction differs from the germline gene, which may be a read error. The V and J genes are TRBV19 and TRBJ2-5, with D perhaps matching TRBD2 (5 bases). Germline V lookup: CDR1 LNHDA, CDR2 SQIVND (reference sequence). The CDR3 loop spans 13 amino acids. The chain's CDR3 is CASSTAGGFGVDF. The CDR3, as DNA: TGTGCCAGTAGTACTGCAGGCGGGTTCGGGGTGGACTTC.

This chain joins TRBV30 and TRBJ1-4; 12 bases align to TRBD1. The CDR3 is made up of 17 amino acids. V lost 1 base to trimming and J lost 6 bases; unmatched junction nucleotides: 9. The germline V gene has CDR1 GTSNPN and CDR2 SVGIG (reference sequence). The CDR3 DNA sequence: TGTGCCTGGAGTGCCGGGACAGGGGGCGGTGTAGATGAAAAACTGTTTTTT. As protein: CAWSAGTGGGVDEKLFF.

This clone was observed a few times. The rearrangement links TRBV7-9 to TRBJ2-7; D remains ambiguous. The V gene's germline CDR1 is SEHNR and CDR2 FQNEAQ (reference sequence). The V end was cut by 1 base, the J end by 2 bases, with 9 bases between. The CDR3 is 14 amino acids. The CDR3 spells CASSLGSATYEQYF. CDR3 nucleotides: TGTGCCAGCAGCTTAGGGTCAGCGACCTACGAGCAGTACTTC.

This chain joins TRBV29-1 and TRBJ1-3, with D possibly being TRBD1 (6 bases). CDR3 length: 14 amino acids. The germline V gene encodes CDR1 SQVTM and CDR2 ANQGSEA. Trimming cost V 4 bases and J 2 bases, with 12 bases left between them. The CDR3 protein is CSVGSGVPGNTIYF. The CDR3 region has the DNA TGCAGCGTTGGGTCAGGGGTACCTGGAAACACCATATATTTT.

This chain joins TRBV1 and TRBJ2-3; the D call TRBD2 from the table was never checked on the DNA. TRBV1 represents a pseudogene. The CDR3 is 18 residues long. The CDR3 sequence: CTSSSRSKAGAPPDTQYF. CDR3 bases: TGCACCAGCAGCTCCCGATCAAAAGCGGGAGCCCCCCCAGATACGCAGTATTTT.

The chain is built from TRBV2 and TRBJ1-4; 9 bases match TRBD1. The CDR3 runs to 14 residues. V shed 6 bases, J shed 8 bases, and the junction held 7 bases outside the gene matches. CDR1 and CDR2 (germline): SNHLY, FYNNEI. The CDR3: CASRAGQGKEKLFF. CDR3 nucleotides: TGTGCCAGCAGAGCGGGACAGGGAAAAGAAAAACTGTTTTTT.

CDR3 region: CASRGTGELFF. CDR3 bases: TGTGCCAGCCGAGGGACCGGGGAGCTGTTTTTT. This chain uses TRBV7-6 with TRBJ2-2, with D perhaps TRBD2 (5 bases). Germline CDR1 and CDR2: SGHVS and FNYEAQ. This CDR3 region has 11 residues. Trimming cost V 8 bases and J 5 bases, with 6 bases left between them.

The V call is TRBV29-1, the J call TRBJ2-5; TRBD2 might be the D (5 bases). The length of the CDR3 is 11 residues. The germline gives CDR1 SQVTM, CDR2 ANQGSEA. The ends were cut back, 7 bases at V and 4 bases at J, with 10 bases in the middle. The CDR3 sequence: CSGELLETQYF. The CDR3 region has the DNA TGCAGCGGGGAGCTATTAGAGACCCAGTACTTC.

The chain joins TRBV27 to TRBJ2-5, with D perhaps matching TRBD2 (5 bases). The CDR3 has 14 amino acids. Germline V CDR1 and CDR2: MNHEY, SMNVEV (reference sequence). The V end lost 4 bases, the J end lost 5 bases, and 14 bases lay between the germline ends. This CDR3 reads CASSSTGNAETQYF. DNA of the CDR3: TGTGCCAGCAGTTCTACCGGGAATGCGGAGACCCAGTACTTC.

This chain joins TRBV4-1 and TRBJ2-2; TRBD2 matches at 9 bases. V trimming: 0 bases; J trimming: 1 base; junction bases outside the gene matches: 6. Germline lookup yields CDR1 MGHRA and CDR2 YSYEKL. CDR3 length: 18 residues. Here the CDR3 reads CASSQDQASGKNTGELFF. CDR3 coding DNA: TGCGCCAGCAGCCAAGATCAGGCTAGCGGGAAGAACACCGGGGAGCTGTTTTTT.

This clone was observed once. The chain uses TRBV6-5 and TRBJ2-7; D is possibly TRBD2 (5 bases). The germline CDR1 and CDR2 sequences are MNHEY and SVGAGI. The CDR3 length is 15 residues. The V end was cut by 0 bases, the J end by 2 bases, with 11 bases between. The CDR3 DNA reads as TGTGCCAGCAGTTACTCGGCGGGTTCCCCCTACGAGCAGTACTTC. Residues: CASSYSAGSPYEQYF.

The rearrangement links TRBV28 to TRBJ2-7; 7 bases line up with TRBD1. CDR3 length equals 15 residues. V dropped 2 bases and J dropped 3; count of bases not matched to a gene: 7. The germline CDR1 and CDR2 sequences are MDHEN and SYDVKM. CDR3: CASSLPGTADYEQYF. The CDR3 region has the DNA TGTGCCAGCAGTTTACCCGGGACAGCAGACTACGAGCAGTACTTC.

In DNA form, the CDR3 reads TGTGCCAGTAGTATAGGAGGAGGGTACGCTGGAAACACCATATATTTT. Translated, it gives CASSIGGGYAGNTIYF. V and J are TRBV19 and TRBJ1-3; no firm D call. Trimming shortened V by 1 base and J by 2 bases, and 12 bases separated the two germline ends. CDR1 LNHDA and CDR2 SQIVND come from the germline V gene (reference sequence). This CDR3 has 16 amino acids.

The rearrangement links TRBV5-1 to TRBJ2-7; D may be TRBD1 (5 bases). The V gene's germline CDR1 is SGHRS and CDR2 YFSETQ. V gave up 4 bases and J gave up 2 bases, with 13 bases separating them. CDR3 size: 14 residues. The CDR3 is CASSRNLDTYEQYF. The CDR3 DNA reads as TGCGCCAGCAGCCGGAACTTGGACACCTACGAGCAGTACTTC.

This clone came up once. The chain uses TRBV6-5 and TRBJ2-6; D uncertain. This CDR3 comprises 16 residues. Trimming removed 3 bases from V and 0 bases from J, with 9 bases in between. Germline CDR1 and CDR2: MNHEY and SVGAGI. The CDR3: CASSYSIYSGANVLTF. DNA for the CDR3: TGTGCCAGCAGTTATTCCATCTACTCTGGGGCCAACGTCCTGACTTTC.

This clone has only one observation. The chain combines TRBV6-1 with TRBJ2-2, with a possible D match to TRBD2 (6 bases). The CDR3 runs 15 residues. Germline V CDR1 and CDR2: MNHNS, SASEGT. Trimming shortened V by 4 bases and J by 7 bases, and 16 bases separated the two germline ends. This CDR3 reads CASSALLASGGELFF. The DNA of the CDR3 is TGTGCCAGCAGTGCTCTACTAGCTTCGGGCGGGGAGCTGTTTTTT.

The rearrangement links TRBV6-5 to TRBJ2-7, with 7 bases lining up with TRBD2. Germline-derived CDR1 and CDR2 are MNHEY and SVGAGI. This CDR3 has 14 residues. After removal of 6 bases from V and 0 bases from J, the junction contained 5 bases not matched to a gene. The CDR3 bases are TGTGCCAGCAGGAGTCGGGGGGACTCCTACGAGCAGTACTTC. Its translation: CASRSRGDSYEQYF.

This clone was detected once. The V and J genes are TRBV7-6 and TRBJ1-3, with no clear D. The V and J ends lost 5 bases and 4 bases respectively, with 15 bases between them. CDR3 length equals 15 residues. The germline CDR1 and CDR2 sequences are SGHVS and FNYEAQ. This CDR3 reads CASSKNPQKGNTIYF. Here the CDR3 DNA reads TGTGCCAGCAGCAAGAACCCCCAGAAGGGAAACACCATATATTTT.